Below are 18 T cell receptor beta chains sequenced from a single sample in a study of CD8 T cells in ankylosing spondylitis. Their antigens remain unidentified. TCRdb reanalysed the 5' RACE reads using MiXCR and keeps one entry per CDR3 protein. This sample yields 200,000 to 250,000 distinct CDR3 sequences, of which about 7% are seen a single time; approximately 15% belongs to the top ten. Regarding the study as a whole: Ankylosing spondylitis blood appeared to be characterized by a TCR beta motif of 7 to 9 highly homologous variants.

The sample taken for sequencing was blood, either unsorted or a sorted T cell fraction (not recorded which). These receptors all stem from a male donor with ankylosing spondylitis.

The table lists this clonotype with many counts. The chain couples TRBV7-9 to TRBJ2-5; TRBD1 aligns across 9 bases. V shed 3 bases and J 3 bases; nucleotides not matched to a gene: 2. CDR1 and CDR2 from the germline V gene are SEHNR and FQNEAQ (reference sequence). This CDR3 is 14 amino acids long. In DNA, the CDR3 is TGTGCCAGCAGCTTGGGACAGGGAAAAGAGACCCAGTACTTC. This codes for CASSLGQGKETQYF.

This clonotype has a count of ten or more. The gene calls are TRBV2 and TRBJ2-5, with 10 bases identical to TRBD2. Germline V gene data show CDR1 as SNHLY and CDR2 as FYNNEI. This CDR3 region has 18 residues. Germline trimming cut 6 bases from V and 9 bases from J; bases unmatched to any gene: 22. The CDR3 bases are TGTGCCAGCAGCTGGCTAGCGGGAGCCCCGGAAGTTGGGGTGGCCCAGTACTTC. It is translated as CASSWLAGAPEVGVAQYF. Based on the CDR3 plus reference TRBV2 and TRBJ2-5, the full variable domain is EPEVTQTPSHQVTQMGQEVILRCVPISNHLYFYWYRQILGQKVEFLVSFYNNEISEKSEIFDDQFSVERPDGSNFTLKIRSTKLEDSAMYFCASSWLAGAPEVGVAQYFGPGTRLLVL.

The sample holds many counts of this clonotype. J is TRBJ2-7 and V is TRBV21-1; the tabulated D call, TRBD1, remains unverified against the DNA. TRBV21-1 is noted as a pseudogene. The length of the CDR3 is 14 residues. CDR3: CASSGGGRPYEQYF. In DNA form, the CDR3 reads TGTGCCAGCAGCGGAGGGGGTCGCCCCTACGAGCAGTACTTC.

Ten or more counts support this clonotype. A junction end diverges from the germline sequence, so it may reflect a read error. The CDR3, as DNA: TGTGCCAGCAGTTCCTTACAGGGGCCCCCCGAGGACTTC. Amino acid sequence: CASSSLQGPPEDF. The rearrangement joins TRBV6-5 to TRBJ2-7; 7 bases are a match to TRBD1. This CDR3 has 13 amino acids. The germline V gene has CDR1 MNHEY and CDR2 SVGAGI.

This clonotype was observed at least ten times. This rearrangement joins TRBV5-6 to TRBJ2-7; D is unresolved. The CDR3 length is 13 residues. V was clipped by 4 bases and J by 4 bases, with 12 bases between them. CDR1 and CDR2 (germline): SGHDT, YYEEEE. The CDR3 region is CASSTDIVYEQYF. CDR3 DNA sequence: TGTGCCAGCAGCACCGACATTGTATACGAGCAGTACTTC.

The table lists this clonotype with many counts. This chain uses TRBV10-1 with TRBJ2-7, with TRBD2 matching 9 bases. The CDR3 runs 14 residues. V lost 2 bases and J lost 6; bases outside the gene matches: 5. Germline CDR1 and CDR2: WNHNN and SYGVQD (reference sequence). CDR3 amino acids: CASSEMGLAAEQYF. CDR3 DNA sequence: TGCGCCAGCAGTGAGATGGGACTAGCCGCCGAGCAGTACTTC.

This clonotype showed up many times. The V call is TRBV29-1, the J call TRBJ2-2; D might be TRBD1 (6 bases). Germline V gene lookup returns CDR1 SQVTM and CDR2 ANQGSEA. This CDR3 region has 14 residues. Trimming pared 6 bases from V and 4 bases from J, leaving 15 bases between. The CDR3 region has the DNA TGCAGCGTAATGATGATAGGGGGCACCGGGGAGCTGTTTTTT. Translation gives CSVMMIGGTGELFF.

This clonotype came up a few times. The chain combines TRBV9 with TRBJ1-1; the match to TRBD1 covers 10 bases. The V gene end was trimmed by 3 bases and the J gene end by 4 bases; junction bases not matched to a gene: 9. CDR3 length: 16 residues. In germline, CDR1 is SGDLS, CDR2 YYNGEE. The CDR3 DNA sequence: TGTGCCAGCAGCGGTAACCACCGGACAGGGGGCACTGAAGCTTTCTTT. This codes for CASSGNHRTGGTEAFF.

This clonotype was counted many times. In nucleotides, the CDR3 is TGCAGTGCTACCACCAGAGATAGCGGGAACTACGAGCAGTACTTC. Residues: CSATTRDSGNYEQYF. The V gene is TRBV20-1, the J gene TRBJ2-7; 8 nucleotides match TRBD2. The junction had 11 bases not matched to a gene; V was cut back by 4 bases and J by 3 bases. In germline, CDR1 is DFQATT, CDR2 SNEGSKA (reference sequence). There are 15 residues in the CDR3.

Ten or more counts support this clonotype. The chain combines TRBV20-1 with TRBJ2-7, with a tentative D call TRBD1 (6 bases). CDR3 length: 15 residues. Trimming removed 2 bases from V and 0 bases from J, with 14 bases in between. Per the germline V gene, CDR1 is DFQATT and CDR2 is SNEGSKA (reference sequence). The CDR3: CSARLGTLSSYEQYF. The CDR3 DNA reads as TGCAGTGCTAGACTCGGGACATTGAGCTCCTACGAGCAGTACTTC.

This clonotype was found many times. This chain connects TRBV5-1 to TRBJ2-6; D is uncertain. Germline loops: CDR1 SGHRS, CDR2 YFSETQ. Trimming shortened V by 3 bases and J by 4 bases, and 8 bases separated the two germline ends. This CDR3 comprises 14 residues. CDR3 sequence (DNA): TGCGCCAGCAGCTCTCTGACCGGGGCCAACGTCCTGACTTTC. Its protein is CASSSLTGANVLTF.

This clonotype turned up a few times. This CDR3 is CASTAGPKETQYF. Here the CDR3 DNA reads TGTGCCAGCACCGCAGGGCCTAAGGAGACCCAGTACTTC. J is TRBJ2-5 and V is TRBV7-8; the D gene is possibly TRBD1 (5 bases). This CDR3 has 13 residues. Trimming removed 7 bases from V and 5 bases from J, with 14 bases in between. From germline, CDR1 is SGHVS and CDR2 FQNEAQ. The whole variable domain, filled in from reference TRBV7-8 and TRBJ2-5, reads GAGVSQSPRYKVAKRGQDVALRCDPISGHVSLFWYQQALGQGPEFLTYFQNEAQLDKSGLPSDRFFAERPEGSVSTLKIQRTQQEDSAVYLCASTAGPKETQYFGPGTRLLVL.

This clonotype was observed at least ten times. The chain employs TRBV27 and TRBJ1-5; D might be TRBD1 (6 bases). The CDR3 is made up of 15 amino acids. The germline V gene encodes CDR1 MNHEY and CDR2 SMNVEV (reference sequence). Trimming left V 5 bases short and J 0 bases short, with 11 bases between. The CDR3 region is CASSLTGYSNQPQHF. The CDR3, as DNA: TGTGCCAGCAGTCTGACAGGCTATAGCAATCAGCCCCAGCATTTT.

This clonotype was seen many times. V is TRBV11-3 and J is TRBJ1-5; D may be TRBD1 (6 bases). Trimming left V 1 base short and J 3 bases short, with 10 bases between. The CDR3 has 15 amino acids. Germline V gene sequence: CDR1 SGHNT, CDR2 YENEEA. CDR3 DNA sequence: TGTGCCAGCAGCTTAGCCGGGACACACAATCAGCCCCAGCATTTT. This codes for CASSLAGTHNQPQHF.

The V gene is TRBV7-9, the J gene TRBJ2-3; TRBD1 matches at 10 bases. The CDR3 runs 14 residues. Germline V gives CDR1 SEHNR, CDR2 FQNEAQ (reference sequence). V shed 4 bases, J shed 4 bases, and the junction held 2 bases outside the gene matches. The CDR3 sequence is CASSSTGGADTQYF. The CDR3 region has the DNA TGTGCCAGCAGCTCGACAGGGGGCGCAGATACGCAGTATTTT.

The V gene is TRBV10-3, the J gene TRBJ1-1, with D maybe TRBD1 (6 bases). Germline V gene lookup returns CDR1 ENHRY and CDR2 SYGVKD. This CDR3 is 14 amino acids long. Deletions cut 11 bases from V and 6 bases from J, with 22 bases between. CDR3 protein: CAGGQGPRPAEAFF. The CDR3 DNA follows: TGTGCCGGTGGCCAGGGGCCGCGGCCCGCTGAAGCTTTCTTT.

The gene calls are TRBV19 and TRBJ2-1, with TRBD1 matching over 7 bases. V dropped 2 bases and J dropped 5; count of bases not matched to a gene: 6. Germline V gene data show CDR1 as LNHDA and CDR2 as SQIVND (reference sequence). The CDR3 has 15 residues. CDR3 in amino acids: CASSIIGGTDNEQFF. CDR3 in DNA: TGTGCCAGTAGTATAATAGGTGGGACAGACAATGAGCAGTTCTTC.

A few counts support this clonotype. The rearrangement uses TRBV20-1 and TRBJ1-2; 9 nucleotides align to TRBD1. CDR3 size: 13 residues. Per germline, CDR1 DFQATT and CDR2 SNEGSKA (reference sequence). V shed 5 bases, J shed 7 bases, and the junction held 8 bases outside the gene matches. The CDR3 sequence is CSAPPGQGFGYTF. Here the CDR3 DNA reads TGCAGTGCTCCGCCGGGACAGGGTTTTGGCTACACCTTC.